A selection of T cell receptor beta chains follows, all from one sample in a study of radiotherapy plus CTLA-4 blockade in lung cancer. Only in-frame clones appear in the TCRdb table, and some are missing; sequencing was by immunoSEQ multiplex PCR. The profile shows 40,000 to 60,000 clones, 75% to 90% of them singletons. The sample consisted of peripheral blood, taken from a patient treated with radiotherapy plus ipilimumab. These receptors were obtained from a human donor with non-small cell lung cancer that progressed on radiotherapy plus ipilimumab. Some clones in this sample may be carry-over from other donors' samples. Both conserved end residues are part of each CDR3. The order of the fields is J gene, clone size, V gene, D gene, CDR3 DNA, CDR3 protein. A D gene is named only where the DNA matches it firmly. The size entry is marked missing in some rows and otherwise reads once, few, many or a size class.

>TRBJ2-2|once|TRBV6-4|TRBD1
TGTGCCAGCACGCGGACAGGGGGTTCCACCGGGGAGCTGTTTTTT
CASTRTGGSTGELFF
>TRBJ1-5|-|TRBV2|-
TGTGCCAGCAGTGAACGCGGGGATCAGCCCCAGCATTTT
CASSERGDQPQHF
>TRBJ2-7|-|TRBV7-8|-
TGTGCCAGCAGCGCGCGGGACGTCGCCTACGAGCAGTACTTC
CASSARDVAYEQYF
>TRBJ2-1|-|TRBV5-4|TRBD2
TGTGCCAGCAGCCTCGCGGGACTAGCGGGAGGGCGGCACAATGAGCAGTTCTTC
CASSLAGLAGGRHNEQFF
>TRBJ1-1|-|TRBV5-1|-
TGCGCCAGCAGCTCACAGGGTAACACTGAAGCTTTCTTT
CASSSQGNTEAFF
>TRBJ2-3|-|TRBV27|-
TGTGCCAGCACCAATAAGGGGCGCCCTAGCACAGATACGCAGTATTTT
CASTNKGRPSTDTQYF
>TRBJ1-4|-|TRBV18|-
TGTGCCAGCTCACCACCGACAGAGACTGAAAAACTGTTTTTT
CASSPPTETEKLFF
>TRBJ2-7|few|TRBV5-1|TRBD2
TGCGCCAGCAGCTCACTTCGGCCTACGGGGGGGGAGCAGTACTTC
CASSSLRPTGGEQYF
>TRBJ2-2|-|TRBV4-2|-
TGTGCCAGCAGCCAAGATCCCAGGGAAGTTAAGGACACCGGGGAGCTGTTTTTT
CASSQDPREVKDTGELFF
>TRBJ1-3|-|TRBV2|TRBD1
TGTGCCAGCAGTGACAGGGGGCGAAACACCATATATTTT
CASSDRGRNTIYF
>TRBJ2-7|-|TRBV10-3|-
TGTGCCATCAGTGAGAGGCAAAGGGGAGGCTACGAGCAGTACTTC
CAISERQRGGYEQYF
>TRBJ1-2|-|TRBV14|-
TGTGCCAGCAGCCAAGTGATGGGGGCCGCCTATGGCTACACCTTC
CASSQVMGAAYGYTF
>TRBJ1-5|-|TRBV19|-
TGTGCCAGTAGCCTGAGAGAGGGCAATCAGCCCCAGCATTTT
CASSLREGNQPQHF
>TRBJ1-6|-|TRBV2|TRBD1
TGTGCCAGCAGTGTCCGGACAGGGGGTATGAATTCACCCCTCCACTTT
CASSVRTGGMNSPLHF
>TRBJ2-5|-|TRBV2|-
TGTGCCAGCTCAGCCAGGGGAGAGACCCAGTACTTC
CASSARGETQYF
>TRBJ2-5|few|TRBV5-6|TRBD1
TGTGCCAGCAGCTTAGGACAGGGTCCCTTATCCACCCAGTACTTC
CASSLGQGPLSTQYF
>TRBJ2-3|-|TRBV7-2|-
TGTGCCAGCAGCTTAAACAGACTAATAAGCACAGATACGCAGTATTTT
CASSLNRLISTDTQYF
>TRBJ2-1|-|TRBV10-2|TRBD2
TGCGCCAGCAGTAAACTAGCGAGGCATGGGGAGCAGTTCTTC
CASSKLARHGEQFF
>TRBJ1-3|-|TRBV27|TRBD1
TGTGCCAGCAGCCGGACGGACAGGGACACCATATATTTT
CASSRTDRDTIYF
>TRBJ1-3|-|TRBV27|-
TGTGCCAGCAGTGCCCCCGGGGGACCCGTCGGAAACACCATATATTTT
CASSAPGGPVGNTIYF
>TRBJ2-2|-|TRBV4-3|TRBD2
TGCGCCAGCAGCCAAGATTGGAGGGAGGGCCGTACCGGGGAGCTGTTTTTT
CASSQDWREGRTGELFF
>TRBJ2-1|-|TRBV27|-
TGTGCCAGCAGTTTCGGAGCGTCTGAGCAGTTCTTC
CASSFGASEQFF
>TRBJ1-2|once|TRBV6-6|-
TGTGCCAGCAGTTACTCGACCGAGACACACTATGGCTACACCTTC
CASSYSTETHYGYTF
>TRBJ1-5|once|TRBV5-1|-
TGCGCCAGCAGCGAAGCAGGGATTAGCAATCAGCCCCAGCATTTT
CASSEAGISNQPQHF
>TRBJ2-3|-|TRBV28|TRBD2
TGTGCCAGCAGTTTTGGACTAGCGGGAACACATACGCAGTATTTT
CASSFGLAGTHTQYF
>TRBJ2-2|-|TRBV5-1|-
TGCGCCAGCAGCTTAAAGACAGGCCGGCCAAACACCGGGGAGCTGTTTTTT
CASSLKTGRPNTGELFF
>TRBJ2-4|-|TRBV9|TRBD1
TGTGCCAGCAGCGCCAGACAGGGGGGAAACATTCAGTACTTC
CASSARQGGNIQYF
>TRBJ1-5|-|TRBV2|-
TGTGCCAGCAGTTACGACAGGACCCTTAGCAATCAGCCCCAGCATTTT
CASSYDRTLSNQPQHF
>TRBJ2-2|-|TRBV10-3|TRBD2
TGTGCCATGAAAGCGGGGGGGCCAAACACCGGGGAGCTGTTTTTT
CAMKAGGPNTGELFF
>TRBJ2-1|-|TRBV10-3|TRBD2
TGTGCCATCAGTGAGTCTAGCGGGAGAAATGAGCAGTTCTTC
CAISESSGRNEQFF
>TRBJ1-2|-|TRBV19|-
TGTGCCAGTAGTATAAGCCAGGGGATGAAGGGCTACACCTTC
CASSISQGMKGYTF
>TRBJ1-1|-|TRBV6-1|TRBD1
TGTGCCAGCAGCGAGGGACAGGGTTCCACTGAAGCTTTCTTT
CASSEGQGSTEAFF
>TRBJ1-2|-|TRBV11-2|TRBD1
TGCGCCAGCAGCTCAGGAGGGGGCGGAGGCTACACCTTC
CASSSGGGGGYTF
>TRBJ1-2|-|TRBV5-5|-
TGTGCCAGCAGCTTGTCCCCAGGAACCTTCTATGGCTACACCTTC
CASSLSPGTFYGYTF
>TRBJ2-3|-|TRBV28|TRBD2
TGTGCCAGCAGCCCCCCGACTAGCGGGACCACAGATACGCAGTATTTT
CASSPPTSGTTDTQYF
>TRBJ2-2|-|TRBV4-2|TRBD1
TGTGCCAGCAGCCATCGCCTGCCAGGGGGTTCGGACACCGGGGAGCTGTTTTTT
CASSHRLPGGSDTGELFF
>TRBJ2-5|-|TRBV5-1|-
TGCGCCAGTACATATCCCGGGGGCCAAGAGACCCAGTACTTC
CASTYPGGQETQYF
>TRBJ1-5|-|TRBV2|-
TGTGCCAGCAGTGAAACATATAGCAATCAGCCCCAGCATTTT
CASSETYSNQPQHF
>TRBJ1-3|few|TRBV6-6|-
TGTGCCAGCAGTTACTCGACAGCTGGAAACACCATATATTTT
CASSYSTAGNTIYF
>TRBJ2-7|-|TRBV2|TRBD2
TGTGTCTCAAGGGCTAGCGGGAGCTACGAGCAGTACTTC
CVSRASGSYEQYF
>TRBJ2-6|-|TRBV4-1|TRBD1
TGCGCCAGCAGCCGCGGACAGGGAACAAGTTTTGGGGCCAACGTCCTGACTTTC
CASSRGQGTSFGANVLTF
>TRBJ2-5|-|TRBV11-2|-
TGTGCCAGCAGCGCGACTAGTTCTGGGGAGACCCAGTACTTC
CASSATSSGETQYF
>TRBJ1-1|-|TRBV6-6|TRBD1
TGTGCCAGCAGTCAGCGACAGGGTGAGGGCACTGAAGCTTTCTTT
CASSQRQGEGTEAFF
>TRBJ2-7|few|TRBV10-1|TRBD2
TGCGCCAGTGGACTAGCGGGAGCTCCGCACGAGCAGTACTTC
CASGLAGAPHEQYF
>TRBJ2-3|-|TRBV25-1|TRBD2
TGTGCCAGCAGTACTAGCGGGGGTTCAGATACGCAGTATTTT
CASSTSGGSDTQYF
>TRBJ2-7|-|TRBV6-5|-
TGTGCCAGCAGGGTACCGGGTCCTACGTACGAGCAGTACTTC
CASRVPGPTYEQYF
>TRBJ1-5|-|TRBV2|-
TGTGCCAGCAGATCATCCAGGGTCCAGCCCCAGCATTTT
CASRSSRVQPQHF
>TRBJ2-3|-|TRBV27|TRBD1
TGTGCCAGCAGTTTAGTTTGGAACAGGGGGCGGCTCGGGATCACAGATACGCAGTATTTT
CASSLVWNRGRLGITDTQYF
>TRBJ1-6|-|TRBV6-6|TRBD1
TGTGCCAGCAGTGACAGGGTTGGAAATTCACCCCTCCACTTT
CASSDRVGNSPLHF
>TRBJ2-5|-|TRBV27|-
TGTGCCAGCAGTTCCCTTGGGGCAGGTAGGGAGACCCAGTACTTC
CASSSLGAGRETQYF